The rows below give T cell receptor beta chains drawn from one sample of a study of blood T cell repertoires in COVID-19. Here immunoSEQ multiplex PCR was the method, and the copy in TCRdb shows in-frame clones only, minus some. The sample contains about 100,000 clones, 79% of which appear only once. The sample was peripheral blood. These receptors all come from a woman older than 75 with active or convalescent COVID-19. Both conserved end residues are trimmed from each CDR3.

j_call	cdr3_length	v_call	cdr3_aa
TRBJ1-1	11	TRBV29-1	SGQQGIGTEAF
TRBJ1-6	15	TRBV28	ASGERGGASFNSPLH
TRBJ2-3	13	TRBV5-1	ASSLARDWTDTQY
TRBJ2-5	13	TRBV6-5	ASNPDRGHGETQY
TRBJ1-1	12	TRBV2	ASRKTGDQTEAF
TRBJ2-6	13	TRBV6-5	ASSTTRSGANVLT
TRBJ1-4	12	TRBV27	ASSPQGSWGKLF
TRBJ2-3	12	TRBV5-4	ASSLARPPDTQY
TRBJ2-7	12	TRBV5-6	ASSFGLAENEQY
TRBJ2-7	13	TRBV11-2	ASSLKRAISYEQY
TRBJ2-5	16	TRBV28	ASSRPIAGGGSKETQY
TRBJ1-6	13	TRBV30	AWSRLSGGYSPLH
TRBJ1-1	13	TRBV18	ASSPGTGLNTEAF
TRBJ2-2	14	TRBV5-1	ASSPRDRANTGELF
TRBJ1-1	12	TRBV9	ASSVGQDNTEAF
TRBJ2-3	18	TRBV18	ASSPLGQDLPPARTDTQY
TRBJ2-7	12	TRBV6-5	ASSYSLLGHEQY
TRBJ2-1	18	TRBV9	ASSVRRKPLYRGEYNEQF
TRBJ1-5	10	TRBV2	ASRTGVQPQH
TRBJ1-1	11	TRBV2	ASRVQGYTEAF
TRBJ2-2	14	TRBV6-1	ASSDPGTGGSGELF
TRBJ2-1	14	TRBV19	ASSGRGTSAYNEQF
TRBJ1-3	13	TRBV25-1	ASREDRGTGNTIY
TRBJ1-5	13	TRBV4-3	ASSWDSRGNQPQH
TRBJ1-3	14	TRBV9	ASSVAPGFSGNTIY
TRBJ2-1	14	TRBV5-1	ASSLIPGVTHNEQF
TRBJ1-2	14	TRBV5-8	ASSPEDRVYILATT
TRBJ2-7	10	TRBV6-6	ASSSAGYEQY
TRBJ2-1	14	TRBV7-6	ASSLAWGDLANEQF
TRBJ2-3	14	TRBV28	ASSSPGAQSTDTQY
TRBJ2-5	14	TRBV19	ASSTRWDRGQETQY
TRBJ2-5	13	TRBV9	ASSPRMEGLETQY
TRBJ2-5	12	TRBV2	ASYHGAYQETQY
TRBJ2-5	13	TRBV10-3	AIGVRDSQQETQY
TRBJ2-5	11	TRBV7-2	ASSRDREETQY
TRBJ1-2	12	TRBV5-1	ASSLSGVLGGYT